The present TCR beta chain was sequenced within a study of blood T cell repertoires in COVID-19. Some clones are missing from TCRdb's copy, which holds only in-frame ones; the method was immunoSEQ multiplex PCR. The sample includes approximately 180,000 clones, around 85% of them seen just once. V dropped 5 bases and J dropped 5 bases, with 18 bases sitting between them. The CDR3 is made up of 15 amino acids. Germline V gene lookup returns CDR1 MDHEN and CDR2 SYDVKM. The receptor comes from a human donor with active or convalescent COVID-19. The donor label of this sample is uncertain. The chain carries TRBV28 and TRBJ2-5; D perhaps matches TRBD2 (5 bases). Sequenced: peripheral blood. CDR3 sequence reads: CASSPPDGVPETQYF. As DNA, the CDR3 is TGTGCCAGCAGTCCCCCCGACGGGGTCCCGGAGACCCAGTACTTC.